One sample yielded the 6 T cell receptor beta chains listed below, sequenced in a study of technical replicates of blood from a few donors. Produced via immunoSEQ multiplex PCR; TCRdb's table is partial and in-frame only. The sample has 85,000 to 100,000 clones, approximately 94% seen once. The sequencing input was T cells isolated from PBMCs. The receptor source for this set is a human donor in good health.

The rearrangement joins TRBV15 to TRBJ2-4; D may be TRBD1 (5 bases). V was shortened by 0 bases and J by 2 bases, with 17 bases between the two germline ends. This CDR3 region has 18 residues. Germline CDR1 is LNHNV and CDR2 is YYDKDF (reference sequence). The CDR3 loop is CATSRDAASRQSKNIQYF. CDR3 bases: TGTGCCACCAGCAGAGATGCTGCCAGCCGACAGTCCAAAAACATTCAGTACTTC. Full variable domain (rest looked up from reference TRBV15 and TRBJ2-4): DAMVIQNPRYQVTQFGKPVTLSCSQTLNHNVMYWYQQKSSQAPKLLFHYYDKDFNNEADTPDNFQSRRPNTSFCFLDIRSPGLGDTAMYLCATSRDAASRQSKNIQYFGAGTRLSVL.

The chain carries TRBV14 and TRBJ2-5; D might be TRBD2 (7 bases). The CDR3 totals 16 residues. Germline CDR1 SGHDN, CDR2 FVKESK. Deletions cut 0 bases from V and 1 base from J, with 12 bases between. The CDR3 protein is CASSQEFGGPQETQYF. The CDR3 DNA reads TGTGCCAGCAGCCAAGAGTTCGGGGGGCCCCAAGAGACCCAGTACTTC.

The chain employs TRBV30 and TRBJ2-7; 8 bases are a match to TRBD1. The CDR3 totals 14 residues. CDR1 is GTSNPN and CDR2 is SVGIG in the germline V gene (reference sequence). J lost 2 bases, V lost 2 bases, and 5 bases had no gene match. DNA of the CDR3: TGTGCCTGGAGTCCCGGGACAGGTGCCTACGAGCAGTACTTC. Translating gives CAWSPGTGAYEQYF.

The V call is TRBV5-1, the J call TRBJ2-4; unclear D gene. Trimming shortened V by 0 bases and J by 10 bases, and 14 bases separated the two germline ends. The CDR3 consists of 14 residues. Germline-derived CDR1 and CDR2 are SGHRS and YFSETQ. The CDR3 DNA reads as TGCGCCAGCAGCTTGGGTGCGAGTCCTAATATTCAGTACTTC. Translating it yields CASSLGASPNIQYF.

J is TRBJ1-1 and V is TRBV19, with D hard to call. The germline V gene has CDR1 LNHDA and CDR2 SQIVND (reference sequence). There are 15 residues in the CDR3. Deletions cut 4 bases from V and 0 bases from J, with 12 bases between. CDR3 in amino acids: CASSTLQVLNTEAFF. The CDR3 bases are TGTGCCAGTAGTACCCTGCAGGTACTGAACACTGAAGCTTTCTTT.

As DNA, the CDR3 is TGTGCCAGCAGCTTAGTTAGGGGACAGGGGGAATACGAGCAGTACTTC. As protein: CASSLVRGQGEYEQYF. The V call is TRBV11-2, the J call TRBJ2-7, with 11 bases that match TRBD1. With 1 base clipped from V and 4 bases from J, the junction kept 6 bases outside the gene matches. This CDR3 has 16 residues. Germline V CDR1 and CDR2: SGHAT, FQNNGV. Full variable domain (outside the CDR3, taken from reference TRBV11-2 and TRBJ2-7): EAGVAQSPRYKIIEKRQSVAFWCNPISGHATLYWYQQILGQGPKLLIQFQNNGVVDDSQLPKDRFSAERLKGVDSTLKIQPAKLEDSAVYLCASSLVRGQGEYEQYFGPGTRLTVT.